The clone carrying this T cell receptor (beta chain) was detected only a few times. Sequencing used cDNA as its template, made by extracting RNA and reverse transcribing it. The assay was immunoSEQ multiplex PCR, and TCRdb's table has in-frame clones only and misses some. The repertoire includes over 120,000 clones, about 51% of them detected once, and over 0.85% sits in the top ten. This sample is drawn from a study of CD8+ T cells in alopecia areata. From germline, CDR1 is SQVTM and CDR2 ANQGSEA. The CDR3 has 15 residues. V gave up 6 bases and J gave up 3 bases; unmatched junction bases: 12. The starting material was CD4+ T cells sorted from blood, obtained at week 0. The source is a human donor with alopecia areata. The chain employs TRBV29-1 and TRBJ2-7; 9 nucleotides match TRBD1. CDR3 DNA: TGCAGCGTCCGGGTGGGTCGGGACAGGGTCTACGAGCAGTACTTC. It is translated as CSVRVGRDRVYEQYF.